These 29 T cell receptor beta chains were sequenced from one sample in a study of shared clonotypes between healthy human individuals (dated by TCRdb to the early 2020s). Libraries were made using the immunoSEQ multiplex PCR assay. TCRdb stores this immuneACCESS table with in-frame sequences only. Part of the clones is absent; in the studies checked, under half of the shortfall reflects unresolved V genes, and no reason is known for the rest. The sample includes about 980,000 clones, with 76% observed a single time. The ten largest clones capture about 1.5% of the sample. Sequencing input: memory CD4+ T cells sorted from blood. The cell subset or site label corresponds to: CD45RA-negative fraction. The source of these receptors is a man between 18 and 35 years old in good health.

The chain uses TRBV14 and TRBJ1-1; D is undetermined. Germline V gene lookup returns CDR1 SGHDN and CDR2 FVKESK. This CDR3 contains 13 residues. Trimming took off 4 bases at V and 7 bases at J, with 13 bases between the two ends. CDR3: CASSRPPNYEAFF. The CDR3 bases are TGTGCCAGCAGCCGCCCACCGAATTATGAAGCTTTCTTT.

This clone was seen a few times. The chain's CDR3 is CASKSGGNSPLHF. The DNA for the CDR3 is TGTGCCAGCAAGTCAGGGGGCAATTCACCCCTCCACTTT. The V gene is TRBV6-4, the J gene TRBJ1-6, with 8 bases lining up with TRBD1. Looked up from germline, CDR1 is MRHNA and CDR2 is SNTAGT. The CDR3 is made up of 13 amino acids. V gave up 7 bases and J gave up 7 bases; unmatched junction bases: 3.

This clone was seen repeatedly, ten times or more. V usage is TRBV9 and J usage is TRBJ2-7; possible D gene TRBD1, 5 bases. Germline-derived CDR1 and CDR2 are SGDLS and YYNGEE. The CDR3 runs 11 residues. V was clipped by 3 bases and J by 6 bases, with 7 bases between them. CDR3 region: CASSAGFEQYF. The CDR3 nucleotides read TGTGCCAGCAGCGCAGGGTTCGAGCAGTACTTC.

Here the CDR3 DNA reads TGTGCCAGCAGACAACAGGACGGGTATAATGAAAAACTGTTTTTT. It specifies CASRQQDGYNEKLFF. The V call is TRBV2, the J call TRBJ1-4; maybe TRBD1 (5 bases). Looked up from germline, CDR1 is SNHLY and CDR2 is FYNNEI. V shed 6 bases and J shed 4 bases, with 15 bases lying between them. CDR3 length equals 15 residues.

On this clone: The same CDR3 arises from other DNA sequences in this sample as well. The V gene is TRBV10-3, the J gene TRBJ1-5; D remains unclear. Germline-derived CDR1 and CDR2 are ENHRY and SYGVKD. V gave up 2 bases and J gave up 1 base, with 3 bases separating them. The CDR3 consists of 13 residues. In DNA, the CDR3 is TGTGCCATCAGTGAGGGGAGCAATCAGCCCCAGCATTTT. Protein sequence: CAISEGSNQPQHF.

This rearrangement joins TRBV6-1 to TRBJ2-3, with TRBD2 identical over 10 bases. V trimming: 7 bases; J trimming: 5 bases; junction bases outside the gene matches: 6. CDR3 length: 14 residues. Germline V gene data show CDR1 as MNHNS and CDR2 as SASEGT. CDR3 coding DNA: TGTGCCAGCAAGATGGGGACTAGCGTAGATACGCAGTATTTT. Protein: CASKMGTSVDTQYF.

The CDR3 nucleotides read TGTGCCACCAGCAGAGAGTTTCGCTCTGGGGCCAACGTCCTGACTTTC. Translation gives CATSREFRSGANVLTF. The V and J genes are TRBV15 and TRBJ2-6; D unresolved. In germline, CDR1 is LNHNV, CDR2 YYDKDF (reference sequence). CDR3 length: 16 amino acids. V dropped 0 bases and J dropped 0 bases, with 6 bases sitting between them.

CDR3 sequence (DNA): TGTGCCAGTAGTATTGAGGGGGGACGGTATGGCTACACCTTC. Protein product: CASSIEGGRYGYTF. The V call is TRBV19, the J call TRBJ1-2; D possibly corresponds to TRBD1 (6 bases). This CDR3 is built from 14 residues. Germline CDR1 LNHDA, CDR2 SQIVND (reference sequence). The V gene lost 3 bases and the J gene lost 5 bases, with 13 bases spanning the gap.

This chain connects TRBV30 to TRBJ1-3; D is uncertain. There are 12 residues in the CDR3. From germline, CDR1 is GTSNPN and CDR2 SVGIG (reference sequence). The CDR3 reads CASVPSGNTIYF. The CDR3 DNA is TGTGCGTCGGTCCCCTCTGGAAACACCATATATTTT.

This chain joins TRBV6-4 and TRBJ2-1, with a tentative D call TRBD2 (6 bases). The CDR3 is 15 residues long. Trimming removed 8 bases from V and 7 bases from J, with 21 bases in between. Germline-derived CDR1 and CDR2 are MRHNA and SNTAGT. CDR3 nucleotides: TGTGCCAGCTCCAAAGCGGGTCTAAAAGGGAATGAGCAGTTCTTC. The encoded protein is CASSKAGLKGNEQFF.

This chain connects TRBV5-5 to TRBJ1-1, with D unclear. Germline values: CDR1 SGHKS, CDR2 YYEKEE (reference sequence). V shed 4 bases and J shed 4 bases, with 8 bases lying between them. The CDR3 length is 12 residues. CDR3 loop: CASSPAGTEAFF. The CDR3 DNA follows: TGTGCCAGCAGCCCTGCAGGCACTGAAGCTTTCTTT.

V gene TRBV10-1 combines with J gene TRBJ2-7; D might be TRBD2 (5 bases). The CDR3 is made up of 16 amino acids. V was clipped by 10 bases and J by 0 bases, with 22 bases between them. Germline assignment: CDR1 WNHNN and CDR2 SYGVQD (reference sequence). In DNA, the CDR3 is TGCGCCACCGCGGTAAAGGAGGCATTATTCTCCTACGAGCAGTACTTC. It encodes CATAVKEALFSYEQYF.

The rearrangement joins TRBV27 to TRBJ1-6; D gene uncertain. The V gene's germline CDR1 is MNHEY and CDR2 SMNVEV (reference sequence). The CDR3 totals 14 residues. Trimming cost V 3 bases and J 4 bases, with 7 bases left between them. For the CDR3, the DNA is TGTGCCAGCAGTTTTGCACAGTATAATTCACCCCTCCACTTT. Its protein is CASSFAQYNSPLHF.

This clone showed up just once. The CDR3 here is CAIKAGGSQETQYF. The CDR3 nucleotides read TGTGCCATCAAAGCGGGGGGCTCTCAAGAGACCCAGTACTTC. The V call is TRBV10-3, the J call TRBJ2-5, with TRBD2 matching over 9 bases. Per the germline V gene, CDR1 is ENHRY and CDR2 is SYGVKD. V was clipped by 7 bases and J by 2 bases; unmatched bases: 5. The CDR3 sequence is 14 residues long.

The sample holds a few counts of this clone. In DNA, the CDR3 is TGTGCCAGCAGACCACTCTCTGGTGGGACCGGGGAGCTGTTTTTT. Its translation: CASRPLSGGTGELFF. The V and J genes are TRBV6-4 and TRBJ2-2; D call uncertain. The CDR3 spans 15 residues. V lost 6 bases and J lost 5, with 16 bases in between. CDR1 is MRHNA, CDR2 SNTAGT, per germline.

A remark on this clone: Other DNA sequences in this sample translate to the same CDR3. This chain connects TRBV7-2 to TRBJ2-5, with 8 bases lining up with TRBD2. The V gene's germline CDR1 is SGHTA and CDR2 FQGNSA. This CDR3 contains 14 residues. J lost 4 bases, V lost 2 bases, and 3 bases had no gene match. This CDR3 is CASSLSGGRETQYF. The DNA for the CDR3 is TGTGCCAGCAGCTTAAGCGGGGGTCGAGAGACCCAGTACTTC.

This clone showed up just once. At one end, the junction sequence differs from germline, possibly due to a read error. The chain is built from TRBV10-3 and TRBJ2-7; 8 bases map to TRBD2. From germline, CDR1 is ENHRY and CDR2 SYGVKD. The CDR3 consists of 13 residues. For the CDR3, the DNA is TGTGCCATCAGTCAGTCCCGGGAGGGCGAGCAGTACTTC. It encodes CAISQSREGEQYF.

The chain combines TRBV30 with TRBJ2-7; D might be TRBD1 or TRBD2, each matching 5 bases. V was pared by 0 bases and J by 3 bases, with 18 bases between. The CDR3 has 16 amino acids. The germline CDR1 and CDR2 sequences are GTSNPN and SVGIG (reference sequence). For the CDR3, the DNA is TGTGCCTGGAGTGTAGGTCATTCAGGGACCAGCTACGAGCAGTACTTC. This codes for CAWSVGHSGTSYEQYF.

This clone was seen a handful of times. The rearrangement links TRBV10-3 to TRBJ2-1; 8 positions agree with TRBD2. The J segment lost 7 bases and the V segment lost 8 bases, leaving 7 bases of the junction unmatched. The CDR3 runs 13 residues. The germline V gene encodes CDR1 ENHRY and CDR2 SYGVKD. The CDR3 coding sequence is TGTGCCATCGGGACTAGTGGTTCAAATGAGCAGTTCTTC. It codes for CAIGTSGSNEQFF.

V gene TRBV27 combines with J gene TRBJ2-1, with 13 nucleotides matching TRBD2. J was trimmed by 8 bases and V by 6 bases; bases with no gene match: 7. This CDR3 is built from 15 residues. CDR1 MNHEY and CDR2 SMNVEV come from the germline V gene (reference sequence). CDR3 region: CASSPTSGRGYEQFF. DNA of the CDR3: TGTGCCAGCAGCCCTACTAGCGGGAGGGGATATGAGCAGTTCTTC.

The count of this clone is one. The V gene is TRBV19, the J gene TRBJ1-1, with D possibly TRBD1 on 5 matching bases. This CDR3 region has 15 residues. The V end lost 3 bases, the J end lost 0 bases, and 11 bases lay between the germline ends. CDR1 and CDR2 from the germline V gene are LNHDA and SQIVND (reference sequence). The DNA for the CDR3 is TGTGCCAGTAGTATCCTGGCAGGGATGAACACTGAAGCTTTCTTT. It specifies CASSILAGMNTEAFF.

The chain is built from TRBV6-5 and TRBJ2-1; 11 positions match TRBD2. In germline, CDR1 is MNHEY, CDR2 SVGAGI. Unmatched junction bases numbered 10, after V lost 4 bases and J lost 8 bases. This CDR3 has 16 residues. CDR3 amino acids: CASSSLAGGSDYEQFF. CDR3 sequence (DNA): TGTGCCAGCAGTTCCCTAGCGGGAGGTTCCGACTATGAGCAGTTCTTC.

This chain uses TRBV7-6 with TRBJ2-5; 12 bases fit TRBD2. From germline, CDR1 is SGHVS and CDR2 FNYEAQ. With 4 bases clipped from V and 4 bases from J, the junction kept 1 base outside the gene matches. The CDR3 is 14 amino acids. The CDR3 loop reads CASSSLAGGETQYF. The CDR3 coding sequence is TGTGCCAGCAGCTCACTAGCGGGGGGAGAGACCCAGTACTTC.

CDR3 nucleotides: TGCGCCAGCAGCTTGGAGGGGAATCTGGAGACCCAGTACTTC. It is translated as CASSLEGNLETQYF. The chain has TRBV5-1 and TRBJ2-5, with D possibly being TRBD1 (5 bases). The germline gives CDR1 SGHRS, CDR2 YFSETQ. The CDR3 extends over 14 amino acids. V was shortened by 0 bases and J by 5 bases, with 11 bases between the two germline ends.

The rearrangement uses TRBV19 and TRBJ1-4; 9 nucleotides agree with TRBD1. Germline V gene data show CDR1 as LNHDA and CDR2 as SQIVND (reference sequence). The CDR3 contains 16 residues. Trimming at V came to 6 bases and at J to 0 bases, leaving 5 bases not matched to a gene. The CDR3 nucleotides are TGTGCCAGTAGAGAACAGGGGGCTGCAACTAATGAAAAACTGTTTTTT. This translates into CASREQGAATNEKLFF.

V and J are TRBV11-1 and TRBJ2-1; D perhaps matches TRBD1 (6 bases). There are 18 residues in the CDR3. CDR1 SGHAT and CDR2 FQDESV come from the germline V gene (reference sequence). Trimming took off 5 bases at V and 0 bases at J, with 20 bases between the two ends. CDR3 in DNA: TGTGCCAGCAGCAAAGAAATCACAGGGAGCTCCTCCTACAATGAGCAGTTCTTC. Protein product: CASSKEITGSSSYNEQFF. The complete variable domain, with remaining parts taken from reference TRBV11-1 and TRBJ2-1, reads EAEVAQSPRYKITEKSQAVAFWCDPISGHATLYWYRQILGQGPELLVQFQDESVVDDSQLPKDRFSAERLKGVDSTLKIQPAELGDSAMYLCASSKEITGSSSYNEQFFGPGTRLTVL.

This clone came up a few times. This chain uses TRBV6-5 with TRBJ1-1, with no clear D. Germline V gene data show CDR1 as MNHEY and CDR2 as SVGAGI. This CDR3 spans 13 amino acids. V was trimmed by 6 bases and J by 3 bases, leaving 11 bases between them. The CDR3 reads CASSRGWYTEAFF. The CDR3 nucleotides read TGTGCCAGCAGCCGTGGGTGGTACACTGAAGCTTTCTTT.

The genes are TRBV19 and TRBJ1-2, with D perhaps matching TRBD1 (6 bases). CDR3 size: 13 residues. Trimming pared 3 bases from V and 8 bases from J, leaving 13 bases between. The V gene's germline CDR1 is LNHDA and CDR2 SQIVND (reference sequence). The CDR3 DNA reads as TGTGCCAGTAGTATTTCGGCAGGGGAAGGCTACACCTTC. Amino acid sequence: CASSISAGEGYTF.

This clone was detected only once. One end of the junction does not line up with germline, which may come from a read error. The rearrangement joins TRBV6-5 to TRBJ2-5; TRBD2 might be the D (5 bases). This CDR3 has 13 amino acids. Germline CDR1 and CDR2: MNHEY and SVGAGI. The CDR3 DNA sequence: TGTGCCAGCACCTATAGCGAGCAAGCGACCCAGTACTTC. This encodes CASTYSEQATQYF.